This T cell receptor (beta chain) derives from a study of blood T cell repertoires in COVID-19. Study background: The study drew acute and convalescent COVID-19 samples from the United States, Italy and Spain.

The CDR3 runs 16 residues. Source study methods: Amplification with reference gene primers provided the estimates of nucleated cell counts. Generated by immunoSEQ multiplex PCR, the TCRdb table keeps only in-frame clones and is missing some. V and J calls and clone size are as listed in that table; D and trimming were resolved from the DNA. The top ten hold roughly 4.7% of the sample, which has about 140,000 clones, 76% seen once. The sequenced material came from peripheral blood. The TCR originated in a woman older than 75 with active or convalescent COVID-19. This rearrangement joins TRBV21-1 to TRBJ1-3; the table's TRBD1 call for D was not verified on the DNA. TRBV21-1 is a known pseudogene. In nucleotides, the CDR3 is TGTGCCAGCAGCACTAGGGGCAGGGGATCCGGAAACACCATATATTTT. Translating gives CASSTRGRGSGNTIYF.